Following are 10 T cell receptor beta chains from one sample sequenced in a study of shared clonotypes between healthy human individuals. The repertoire was sequenced with immunoSEQ multiplex PCR; TCRdb's copy has only in-frame clones and lacks some. This sample has 2 million to 3 million clones, with roughly 93% found just once. The sequencing input was naive CD4+ T cells from PBMCs. This sample's subset: CD45RA+ positively selected. These receptors came from a man aged 18 to 30 in good health. Some clones in this sample may be carry-over from other donors' samples.

The J gene is TRBJ2-5, the V gene TRBV7-9; D might be TRBD1 (5 bases). This CDR3 is 13 amino acids long. With 2 bases removed from V and 3 bases from J, the gap between germline ends came to 7 bases. CDR1 is SEHNR, CDR2 FQNEAQ, per germline (reference sequence). CDR3 coding DNA: TGTGCCAGCAGCTTATCCAGGGAAGAGACCCAGTACTTC. Amino acid sequence: CASSLSREETQYF.

About this clone itself: Other DNA sequences within the sample encode an identical CDR3. V usage is TRBV5-1 and J usage is TRBJ2-7; TRBD1 aligns across 9 bases. The length of the CDR3 is 15 residues. After removal of 4 bases from V and 1 base from J, the junction contained 6 bases not matched to a gene. CDR1 SGHRS and CDR2 YFSETQ come from the germline V gene. For the CDR3, the DNA is TGCGCCAGCAGCGGCGGGACAGGGATTTCCTACGAGCAGTACTTC. Translating it yields CASSGGTGISYEQYF. The whole variable domain, filled in from reference TRBV5-1 and TRBJ2-7, reads KAGVTQTPRYLIKTRGQQVTLSCSPISGHRSVSWYQQTPGQGLQFLFEYFSETQRNKGNFPGRFSGRQFSNSRSEMNVSTLELGDSALYLCASSGGTGISYEQYFGPGTRLTVT.

This clone has only one observation. This chain links TRBV19 with TRBJ2-4; tentatively, D is TRBD2 (5 bases). Germline loops: CDR1 LNHDA, CDR2 SQIVND (reference sequence). V was trimmed by 5 bases and J by 0 bases, leaving 14 bases between them. The CDR3 loop spans 16 amino acids. The CDR3: CASSLPGILAKNIQYF. The CDR3 coding sequence is TGTGCCAGTAGTCTGCCGGGGATACTAGCCAAAAACATTCAGTACTTC.

This chain connects TRBV14 to TRBJ2-5, with D tentatively TRBD2 (5 bases). The CDR3 is 14 amino acids. Germline CDR1 SGHDN, CDR2 FVKESK. The germline V and J ends were trimmed by 4 bases and 2 bases, with 11 bases remaining between them. CDR3 bases: TGTGCCAGCAGCCCGAGGACTGTTCAAGAGACCCAGTACTTC. Protein product: CASSPRTVQETQYF.

In its sample, this clone was seen once. The chain employs TRBV7-2 and TRBJ1-2; D is ambiguous. Germline CDR1 is SGHTA and CDR2 is FQGNSA. The CDR3 spans 12 residues. Deletions cut 5 bases from V and 0 bases from J, with 4 bases between. The DNA for the CDR3 is TGTGCCAGCAGCCAGACTAACTATGGCTACACCTTC. Translation gives CASSQTNYGYTF.

The rearrangement uses TRBV2 and TRBJ2-7; 9 bases are shared with TRBD1. There are 12 residues in the CDR3. Losses at the gene ends were 10 bases for V and 6 bases for J; bases not matched to a gene: 7. The germline V gene has CDR1 SNHLY and CDR2 FYNNEI. The CDR3 loop reads CAKGTGPGEQYF. CDR3 bases: TGTGCCAAAGGGACAGGGCCAGGCGAGCAGTACTTC.

This clone was seen only once. V is TRBV18 and J is TRBJ2-7, with D maybe TRBD1 (7 bases). The CDR3 loop spans 15 amino acids. Germline V CDR1 and CDR2: KGHSH, LQKENI. V shed 3 bases and J shed 3 bases, with 15 bases lying between them. The CDR3 region has the DNA TGTGCCAGCTCACCTGGTGCGGGACAGAGCTACGAGCAGTACTTC. This codes for CASSPGAGQSYEQYF. The variable domain in full, with the rest retrieved from reference TRBV18 and TRBJ2-7, is NAGVMQNPRHLVRRRGQEARLRCSPMKGHSHVYWYRQLPEEGLKFMVYLQKENIIDESGMPKERFSAEFPKEGPSILRIQQVVRGDSAAYFCASSPGAGQSYEQYFGPGTRLTVT.

The chain recombines TRBV5-1 with TRBJ2-1; TRBD1 agrees at 11 bases. Germline V gives CDR1 SGHRS, CDR2 YFSETQ. V trimming: 6 bases; J trimming: 0 bases; junction bases outside the gene matches: 14. This CDR3 spans 19 amino acids. The CDR3 nucleotides read TGCGCCAGCACTTCCATTAGGACAGGGGGCCCTAGCTCCTACAATGAGCAGTTCTTC. Translating it yields CASTSIRTGGPSSYNEQFF.

This chain joins TRBV6-5 and TRBJ2-3; perhaps TRBD2 as D (5 bases). Trimming took 6 bases from V and 5 from J, leaving 9 bases between them. Germline assignment: CDR1 MNHEY and CDR2 SVGAGI. The CDR3 is 12 amino acids. The CDR3 DNA reads TGTGCCAGCAGGGCTACTAGAGATACGCAGTATTTT. Protein: CASRATRDTQYF.

This clone was found once. The genes are TRBV30 and TRBJ2-1; TRBD2 matches 12 bases. Looked up from germline, CDR1 is GTSNPN and CDR2 is SVGIG (reference sequence). This CDR3 is built from 14 residues. The J segment lost 5 bases and the V segment lost 5 bases, leaving 4 bases of the junction unmatched. Written as DNA, the CDR3 is TGTGCCTGGCTTAGACTAGCGGGGGACAATGAGCAGTTCTTC. Translation gives CAWLRLAGDNEQFF.